This section outlines one TCR beta chain sequence together with its context. Its antigen is unknown. The data derive from a study of T cell responses to AZD1222 COVID-19 vaccine. Study-wide points: In all cases, repertoires were sampled only after the peak T cell response. There were vaccine-associated CD4 TCRs across spike, dominant at 160-218 and 743-854.

This CDR3 is built from 21 residues. V lost 6 bases, J lost 0 bases, and 30 bases lay in between. The germline gives CDR1 SNHLY, CDR2 FYNNEI. Analyses pooled second doses at about 4 or about 12 weeks. The assay was immunoSEQ multiplex PCR, and TCRdb's table has in-frame clones only and misses some. The sample shows more than 150,000 clones, roughly 92% of them seen only once. The rearrangement uses TRBV2 and TRBJ2-1; tentatively, D is TRBD1 (8 bases). The sequenced sample was peripheral blood, obtained 28 days after the second AZD1222 dose. This clonotype was sampled from an adult who received the AZD1222 COVID-19 vaccine. Here the CDR3 DNA reads TGTGCCAGCAGCGACGAACTGGACAGGGACTATCATTATAGCTCCTACAATGAGCAGTTCTTC. This translates into CASSDELDRDYHYSSYNEQFF.